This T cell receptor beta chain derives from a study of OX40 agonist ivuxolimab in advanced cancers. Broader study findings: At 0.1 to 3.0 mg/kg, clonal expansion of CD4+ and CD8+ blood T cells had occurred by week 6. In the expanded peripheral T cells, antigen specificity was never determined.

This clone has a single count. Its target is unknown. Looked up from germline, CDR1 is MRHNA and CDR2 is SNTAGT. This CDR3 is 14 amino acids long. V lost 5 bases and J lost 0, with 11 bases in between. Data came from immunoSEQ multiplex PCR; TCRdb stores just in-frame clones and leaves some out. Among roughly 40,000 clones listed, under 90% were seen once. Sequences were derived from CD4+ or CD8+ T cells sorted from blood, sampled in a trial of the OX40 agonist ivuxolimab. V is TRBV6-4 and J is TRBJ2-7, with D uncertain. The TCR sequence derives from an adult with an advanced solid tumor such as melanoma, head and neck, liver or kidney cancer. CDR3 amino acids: CASSPFPSSYEQYF. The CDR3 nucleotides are TGTGCCAGCAGTCCTTTCCCGAGCTCCTACGAGCAGTACTTC.